The clone carrying this TCR beta chain was observed once. This entry comes from a study of T cell repertoires in ileal Crohn's disease. Measured with immunoSEQ multiplex PCR; TCRdb has only the in-frame clones, and not every one. The table lists some 5,000 clones, under 90% of them singletons. After removal of 2 bases from V and 2 bases from J, the junction contained 6 bases not matched to a gene. This CDR3 has 16 amino acids. Germline V gene lookup returns CDR1 SGHTA and CDR2 FQGNSA. The sequenced sample was ileal tissue. The receptor comes from an adult with Crohn's disease. The rearrangement uses TRBV7-2 and TRBJ2-5; 9 positions match TRBD2. The CDR3, as DNA: TGTGCCAGCAGCTTAATGGCGGGGGGGCCTCAAGAGACCCAGTACTTC. Residues: CASSLMAGGPQETQYF.